These T cell receptor beta chains were read from a single sample in a study of cytomegalovirus exposure and HLA in healthy donors. Profiling relied on immunoSEQ multiplex PCR, and the TCRdb table lists in-frame clones only, not all of them. This sample's clone table lists 30,000 to 40,000 clones. What was sequenced was PBMCs. The source of these receptors is a human donor in good health. CDR3s include the opening cysteine and the closing phenylalanine or tryptophan. D genes are given only for firm matches.

TGTGCCAGCAGCGGGATGGGGACAGGGGTGCCCACCGGGGAGCTGTTTTTT	CASSGMGTGVPTGELFF	TRBV7-2	TRBJ2-2	TRBD1
TGTGCCAGTAGTATGGGGGGGACTGAAGCTTTCTTT	CASSMGGTEAFF	TRBV19	TRBJ1-1	-
TGTGCCAGCAGCTATGACAGGGTTCAGCCCCAGCATTTT	CASSYDRVQPQHF	TRBV5-5	TRBJ1-5	TRBD1
TGTGCCAGCAGGCCTGGGACTAGCGGTTACGAGCAGTACTTC	CASRPGTSGYEQYF	TRBV2	TRBJ2-7	TRBD2
TGCGCCAGCAGTTACGTAGCAGGGAACGAGCAGTTCTTC	CASSYVAGNEQFF	TRBV5-1	TRBJ2-1	-
TGTGCCAGCAGCTTCGGGGATGGACCCTACGAGCAGTACTTC	CASSFGDGPYEQYF	TRBV7-9	TRBJ2-7	-
TGCGCCAGCAGCCAAGCCGGGACAGGGCCTGGCTACACCTTC	CASSQAGTGPGYTF	TRBV4-1	TRBJ1-2	TRBD1
TGTGCCAGCAGCTTATCGGAGACCCAGTACTTC	CASSLSETQYF	TRBV11-2	TRBJ2-5	-
TGTGCCAGTAGTTCGGGGGGGCGTCAGGGTTTGAACACTGAAGCTTTCTTT	CASSSGGRQGLNTEAFF	TRBV19	TRBJ1-1	-
TGTGCCAGCTCACCACCGGAGGGACCTGCCGGAACTGAAGCTTTCTTT	CASSPPEGPAGTEAFF	TRBV18	TRBJ1-1	-
TGTGCCAGCAGCTTAGGCAGTTACGAGCAGTACTTC	CASSLGSYEQYF	TRBV7-2	TRBJ2-7	-
TGTGCCAGCAGCTTTGACAGGCCTACCGGGGAGCTGTTTTTT	CASSFDRPTGELFF	TRBV7-3	TRBJ2-2	-
TGTGCCAGCAGCCTCCCCCCAAGACAGGGGCGGAATTCACCCCTCCACTTT	CASSLPPRQGRNSPLHF	TRBV5-4	TRBJ1-6	TRBD1
TGTGCCAGCAGCCCCTTACCAGGGATAAATCAGCCCCAGCATTTT	CASSPLPGINQPQHF	TRBV4-2	TRBJ1-5	-
TGTGCCTGGAGTGTACTTAACAGAGAAAACACTGAAGCTTTCTTT	CAWSVLNRENTEAFF	TRBV30	TRBJ1-1	-
TGCGCCAGCAGCTTGGTTGTGGGGGGGCGCAATGAGCAGTTCTTC	CASSLVVGGRNEQFF	TRBV5-1	TRBJ2-1	-
TGCGCCAGCAGCTTGGGGACACGGCTTGGCTACACCTTC	CASSLGTRLGYTF	TRBV5-1	TRBJ1-2	-
TGTGCCAGCAGCACGGACAGGGGGCGTTTGGAAGAGACCCAGTACTTC	CASSTDRGRLEETQYF	TRBV5-4	TRBJ2-5	TRBD1
TGTGCCAGCAGCGTTCTGAACCTGGGACAGGCTCTTACTCAGCCCCAGCATTTT	CASSVLNLGQALTQPQHF	TRBV27	TRBJ1-5	TRBD1
TGTGCCAGCAGCCAGGGGGTCCCTGGGGCCAACGTCCTGACTTTC	CASSQGVPGANVLTF	TRBV9	TRBJ2-6	TRBD1
TGTGCCAGCAGCAACAGGGGGCTCGGCTACACCTTC	CASSNRGLGYTF	TRBV28	TRBJ1-2	TRBD1
TGTGCCAGCAGTGAGGGCTCCGGGACAGGGGTTGAAAAACTGTTTTTT	CASSEGSGTGVEKLFF	TRBV6-1	TRBJ1-4	TRBD1
TGTGCCAGCAGCTTGGAGGGGTTAAGCTACAATGAGCAGTTCTTC	CASSLEGLSYNEQFF	TRBV5-4	TRBJ2-1	-
TGTGCCAGCAGCCCGACGGACAGATTGAACACTGAAGCTTTCTTT	CASSPTDRLNTEAFF	TRBV7-3	TRBJ1-1	-
TGTGCCAGCTCACCACGGGGGGGGAGCAATCAGCCCCAGCATTTT	CASSPRGGSNQPQHF	TRBV18	TRBJ1-5	-
TGTGCCAGCTCCGGTGGGCAGGGAGGTAATCAGCCCCAGCATTTT	CASSGGQGGNQPQHF	TRBV18	TRBJ1-5	-
TGTGCCAGCAGCTCAGGGGCCCAAGGTTCACCCCTCCACTTT	CASSSGAQGSPLHF	TRBV6-1	TRBJ1-6	-
TGTGCCAGCAGTGAATCGAGAGGCTTTAATCAGCCCCAGCATTTT	CASSESRGFNQPQHF	TRBV6-1	TRBJ1-5	-
TGCAGCATTGAAAATCGGGGGGCCGGGGAGACCCAGTACTTC	CSIENRGAGETQYF	TRBV29-1	TRBJ2-5	-
TGCGCCAGCAGCTTGCAGAAGTTCCTCACAGATACGCAGTATTTT	CASSLQKFLTDTQYF	TRBV5-1	TRBJ2-3	-
TGTGCCACCAGCAGAGTAGACAGATTCCCTTCACCCCTCCACTTT	CATSRVDRFPSPLHF	TRBV15	TRBJ1-6	-
TGTGCCAGCAGCCCCGAGGGAGGAGGCGATTCACCCCTCCACTTT	CASSPEGGGDSPLHF	TRBV6-1	TRBJ1-6	-
TGTGCCAGCAGTGCTGGGACAGGGGTTAATGAAAAACTGTTTTTT	CASSAGTGVNEKLFF	TRBV6-1	TRBJ1-4	TRBD1
TGTGCCAGCAGCAAAACCGGGACTAGCGGTTACAATGAGCAGTTCTTC	CASSKTGTSGYNEQFF	TRBV9	TRBJ2-1	TRBD2
TGCAGCGTTGCGGGCGGGGAACGCTTCACAGATACGCAGTATTTT	CSVAGGERFTDTQYF	TRBV29-1	TRBJ2-3	-
TGTGCCAGCAGCTTAGCGGGGGGGACCCACGAGCAGTACTTC	CASSLAGGTHEQYF	TRBV5-4	TRBJ2-7	TRBD2
TGTGCCAGCACCACTCGGGGGGTCGGCTACTTC	CASTTRGVGYF	TRBV28	TRBJ2-7	TRBD2
TGTGCCAGCAGCCAAGGACTAGGGGATCGCGTGGAGTTCTTC	CASSQGLGDRVEFF	TRBV7-2	TRBJ2-1	TRBD2
TGTGCCAGCTCCCCCCCTGGCGAGGATGGCTACACCTTC	CASSPPGEDGYTF	TRBV18	TRBJ1-2	-
TGTGCCAGCAGCTCCCTAGCGGGGACCGACAATGAGCAGTTCTTC	CASSSLAGTDNEQFF	TRBV7-9	TRBJ2-1	TRBD2
TGTGCCAGCAGCTTCGACACCTACTCCTACGAGCAGTACTTC	CASSFDTYSYEQYF	TRBV7-8	TRBJ2-7	-
TGTGCCAGCAGTTATCCGGGGGGCTACACTGAAGCTTTCTTT	CASSYPGGYTEAFF	TRBV27	TRBJ1-1	-
TGCGCCAGCAGCTCCCGGACTAGCGGGGGGGTGAATGAGCAGTTCTTC	CASSSRTSGGVNEQFF	TRBV5-1	TRBJ2-1	TRBD2
TGTGCCAGCAGCTCTGCGACAGGGGCCTACAATGAGCAGTTCTTC	CASSSATGAYNEQFF	TRBV7-2	TRBJ2-1	TRBD1
TGCAGCTCCGAGGGTGCTTTCTTT	CSSEGAFF	TRBV29-1	TRBJ1-1	-
TGTGCCAGCAGCGTTACAAATAACTATGGCTACACCTTC	CASSVTNNYGYTF	TRBV5-6	TRBJ1-2	-